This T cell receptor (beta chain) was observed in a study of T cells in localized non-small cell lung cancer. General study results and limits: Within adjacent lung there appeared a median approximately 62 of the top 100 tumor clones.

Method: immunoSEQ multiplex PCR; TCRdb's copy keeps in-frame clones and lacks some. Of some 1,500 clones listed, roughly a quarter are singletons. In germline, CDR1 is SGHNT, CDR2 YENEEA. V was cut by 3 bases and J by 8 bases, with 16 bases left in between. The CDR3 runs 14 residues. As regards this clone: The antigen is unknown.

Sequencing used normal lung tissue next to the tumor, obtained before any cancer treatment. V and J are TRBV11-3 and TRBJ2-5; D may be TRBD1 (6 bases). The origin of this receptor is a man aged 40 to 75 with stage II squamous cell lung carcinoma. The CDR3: CASSFSRGPGTQYF. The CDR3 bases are TGTGCCAGCAGCTTTTCCAGGGGCCCTGGTACCCAGTACTTC.